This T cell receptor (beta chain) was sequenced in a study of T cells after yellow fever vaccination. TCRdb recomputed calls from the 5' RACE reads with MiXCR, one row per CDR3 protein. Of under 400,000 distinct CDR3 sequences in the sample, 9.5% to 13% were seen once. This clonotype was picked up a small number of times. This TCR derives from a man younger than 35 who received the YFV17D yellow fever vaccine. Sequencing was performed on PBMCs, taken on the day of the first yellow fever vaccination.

The CDR3 coding sequence is TGTGCCAGTCGTAACGCGGGGGCCTACGAGCAGTACTTC. Amino acid sequence: CASRNAGAYEQYF. The J gene is TRBJ2-7, the V gene TRBV19, with 7 bases identical to TRBD2. J was trimmed by 2 bases and V by 8 bases; bases with no gene match: 6. The germline V gene has CDR1 LNHDA and CDR2 SQIVND (reference sequence). The CDR3 contains 13 residues.